These 20 T cell receptor beta chains originate from one sample sequenced in a study of blood T cell repertoires in COVID-19. Sequencing used immunoSEQ multiplex PCR; TCRdb keeps in-frame clones, though not all of them. Seen here are about 330,000 clones, around 89% observed once, and the top ten hold 5% to 7%. Sequenced material: peripheral blood. The receptors derive from a man aged 18 to 29 who had recovered from COVID-19.

This chain joins TRBV6-5 and TRBJ1-5, with 8 nucleotides matching TRBD1. From germline, CDR1 is MNHEY and CDR2 SVGAGI. The CDR3 extends over 14 amino acids. After removal of 5 bases from V and 5 bases from J, the junction contained 5 bases not matched to a gene. This CDR3 reads CASSPTGVHQPQHF. The CDR3 bases are TGTGCCAGCAGTCCGACAGGGGTACATCAGCCCCAGCATTTT.

The V and J genes are TRBV4-1 and TRBJ2-5; 12 nucleotides match TRBD2. CDR1 is MGHRA and CDR2 is YSYEKL in the germline V gene. Trimming took 2 bases from V and 2 from J; bases not matched to a gene: 6. This CDR3 comprises 17 residues. CDR3 in amino acids: CASSQWFGTSGQETQYF. CDR3 in DNA: TGCGCCAGCAGCCAATGGTTCGGGACTAGCGGGCAAGAGACCCAGTACTTC.

The V call is TRBV19, the J call TRBJ2-3; the match to TRBD2 covers 8 bases. This CDR3 is 15 amino acids long. Per germline, CDR1 LNHDA and CDR2 SQIVND (reference sequence). V gave up 3 bases and J gave up 5 bases; unmatched junction bases: 7. CDR3 sequence (DNA): TGTGCCAGTAGTATGTTAGCCCGGGAGGGAGATACGCAGTATTTT. It encodes CASSMLAREGDTQYF. Based on the CDR3 plus reference TRBV19 and TRBJ2-3, the full variable domain is DGGITQSPKYLFRKEGQNVTLSCEQNLNHDAMYWYRQDPGQGLRLIYYSQIVNDFQKGDIAEGYSVSREKKESFPLTVTSAQKNPTAFYLCASSMLAREGDTQYFGPGTRLTVL.

The rearrangement uses TRBV11-3 and TRBJ2-3; D remains unclear. Trimming pared 5 bases from V and 6 bases from J, leaving 12 bases between. Germline V gives CDR1 SGHNT, CDR2 YENEEA. CDR3 length equals 13 residues. CDR3 nucleotides: TGTGCCAGCAGCCGCCGCCACGGGGATACGCAGTATTTT. This gives the protein CASSRRHGDTQYF.

Regarding this clone: Other nucleotide sequences in the sample specify the same CDR3. The chain uses TRBV15 and TRBJ2-2; D may be TRBD2 (5 bases). Trimming removed 0 bases at V and 4 bases at J, with 6 bases between. Germline V lookup: CDR1 LNHNV, CDR2 YYDKDF (reference sequence). CDR3 length equals 14 residues. In DNA, the CDR3 is TGTGCCACCAGCAGAGACCGGGGCACCGGGGAGCTGTTTTTT. This translates into CATSRDRGTGELFF. Based on the CDR3 plus reference TRBV15 and TRBJ2-2, the full variable domain is DAMVIQNPRYQVTQFGKPVTLSCSQTLNHNVMYWYQQKSSQAPKLLFHYYDKDFNNEADTPDNFQSRRPNTSFCFLDIRSPGLGDTAMYLCATSRDRGTGELFFGEGSRLTVL.

This clone was recorded only once. The chain is built from TRBV9 and TRBJ2-1; 8 nucleotides agree with TRBD2. Unmatched junction bases numbered 5, after V lost 0 bases and J lost 9 bases. Germline CDR1 and CDR2: SGDLS and YYNGEE. The CDR3 is 14 residues long. The CDR3 region has the DNA TGTGCCAGCAGCGTAGCGGGGGGGCCAGTTGAGCAGTTCTTC. Its translation is CASSVAGGPVEQFF.

The chain employs TRBV7-9 and TRBJ2-7; a weak D match, TRBD2 (6 bases). V was pared by 3 bases and J by 6 bases, with 15 bases between. Per the germline V gene, CDR1 is SEHNR and CDR2 is FQNEAQ (reference sequence). This CDR3 region has 14 residues. The CDR3 nucleotides read TGTGCCAGCAGCTTGGTGACGGGAGTAGGCGAGCAGTACTTC. Translated: CASSLVTGVGEQYF.

Points on this clone: The same CDR3 is also encoded by other DNA sequences in this sample. The chain links TRBV19 to TRBJ2-3; 9 positions agree with TRBD2. The CDR3 contains 15 residues. The junction had 3 bases not matched to a gene; V was cut back by 5 bases and J by 0 bases. Germline CDR1 LNHDA, CDR2 SQIVND (reference sequence). Here the CDR3 DNA reads TGTGCCAGTAGTCCTAGCGGGGTTAGCACAGATACGCAGTATTTT. Its translation is CASSPSGVSTDTQYF.

The V and J genes are TRBV7-3 and TRBJ2-2, with a weak D call TRBD1 (5 bases). The CDR3 runs 14 residues. CDR1 and CDR2 (germline): SGHTA, FQGTGA. V was clipped by 5 bases and J by 1 base, with 8 bases between them. The CDR3 reads CASSPGWNTGELFF. The CDR3 region has the DNA TGTGCCAGCAGCCCAGGGTGGAACACCGGGGAGCTGTTTTTT.

This chain connects TRBV4-2 to TRBJ1-6; D is ambiguous. Trimming shortened V by 0 bases and J by 9 bases, and 15 bases separated the two germline ends. This CDR3 has 16 amino acids. The V gene's germline CDR1 is LGHNA and CDR2 YNFKEQ. In DNA form, the CDR3 reads TGTGCCAGCAGCCAAGATTTACGAACCGAGGGTTCACCCCTCCACTTT. Its translation: CASSQDLRTEGSPLHF.

The chain recombines TRBV7-8 with TRBJ1-5, with D uncertain. This CDR3 is 13 amino acids long. Germline assignment: CDR1 SGHVS and CDR2 FQNEAQ. V dropped 4 bases and J dropped 0 bases, with 4 bases sitting between them. This CDR3 is CASSSYSNQPQHF. The CDR3 nucleotides read TGTGCCAGCAGCTCTTATAGCAATCAGCCCCAGCATTTT.

A few counts support this clone. V and J are TRBV30 and TRBJ1-3, with D possibly being TRBD1 (6 bases). This CDR3 comprises 14 residues. Germline CDR1 GTSNPN, CDR2 SVGIG (reference sequence). Trimming took off 1 base at V and 3 bases at J, with 10 bases between the two ends. DNA of the CDR3: TGTGCCTGGAGTGGCGGGGGCAGTGGAAACACCATATATTTT. Amino acids: CAWSGGGSGNTIYF.

The chain couples TRBV6-4 to TRBJ1-2, with D perhaps matching TRBD1 (5 bases). The CDR3 spans 15 residues. V lost 5 bases and J 0 bases, leaving 13 bases between the germline ends. CDR1 and CDR2 from the germline V gene are MRHNA and SNTAGT. The CDR3 DNA follows: TGTGCCAGCAGTCCAGGGCCTTCCCCTAACTATGGCTACACCTTC. Translated, it gives CASSPGPSPNYGYTF.

V is TRBV4-2 and J is TRBJ2-7, with no clear D. In germline, CDR1 is LGHNA, CDR2 YNFKEQ. CDR3 length: 14 amino acids. V dropped 0 bases and J dropped 4 bases, with 10 bases sitting between them. The CDR3: CASSQDQSGYEQYF. DNA for the CDR3: TGTGCCAGCAGCCAAGATCAGTCTGGTTACGAGCAGTACTTC.

The chain has TRBV2 and TRBJ2-1, with D maybe TRBD2 (5 bases). V was cut by 0 bases and J by 0 bases, with 12 bases left in between. There are 17 residues in the CDR3. CDR1 is SNHLY and CDR2 is FYNNEI in the germline V gene. CDR3 sequence: CASSEAIGDSSYNEQFF. CDR3 coding DNA: TGTGCCAGCAGTGAAGCTATCGGGGATAGCTCCTACAATGAGCAGTTCTTC.

The chain uses TRBV7-9 and TRBJ2-7; 13 nucleotides match TRBD2. Trimming removed 1 base from V and 4 bases from J; junction bases left unmatched: 7. There are 17 residues in the CDR3. The germline gives CDR1 SEHNR, CDR2 FQNEAQ (reference sequence). The DNA of the CDR3 is TGTGCCAGCAGCTTAGAGAGGGGACTAGCGGGGTCGTACGAGCAGTACTTC. Translated, it gives CASSLERGLAGSYEQYF.

CDR3 in DNA: TGTGCCAGCAGTCCAAGGACCGGGACTACATTAAAGAACACCGGGGAGCTGTTTTTT. Its protein product is CASSPRTGTTLKNTGELFF. The gene calls are TRBV2 and TRBJ2-2, with 7 bases fitting TRBD2. This CDR3 contains 19 residues. Looked up from germline, CDR1 is SNHLY and CDR2 is FYNNEI. With V trimmed by 5 bases and J by 1 base, 16 bases remained unmatched.

The chain is built from TRBV27 and TRBJ2-1; 9 bases match TRBD2. J was trimmed by 0 bases and V by 6 bases; bases with no gene match: 12. The CDR3 is 18 residues long. Germline CDR1 MNHEY, CDR2 SMNVEV (reference sequence). Here the CDR3 reads CASSEASGAPSSYNEQFF. The DNA of the CDR3 is TGTGCCAGCAGCGAGGCTAGCGGGGCCCCCAGCTCCTACAATGAGCAGTTCTTC.

The chain has TRBV5-1 and TRBJ2-2; D unclear. The germline V gene has CDR1 SGHRS and CDR2 YFSETQ. The CDR3 extends over 15 amino acids. Deletions cut 0 bases from V and 1 base from J, with 7 bases between. DNA for the CDR3: TGCGCCAGCAGCTTGGGAGGCGGGAACACCGGGGAGCTGTTTTTT. This gives the protein CASSLGGGNTGELFF.

This chain connects TRBV5-1 to TRBJ2-1, with D possibly matching TRBD1 (5 bases). With 3 bases removed from V and 0 bases from J, the gap between germline ends came to 10 bases. The CDR3 sequence is 15 residues long. CDR1 and CDR2 (germline): SGHRS, YFSETQ. DNA for the CDR3: TGCGCCAGCAGCTCCAGGGTGAGCTCCTACAATGAGCAGTTCTTC. Translation: CASSSRVSSYNEQFF.